A single sample is the source of the 8 T cell receptor beta chains below, sequenced in a study of cytomegalovirus exposure and HLA in healthy donors listed by TCRdb under 2017. The library was prepared using the immunoSEQ multiplex PCR assay. For the multiplex PCR, a mixture combining 60 forward primers for TCR Vbeta segments and 13 reverse primers for TCR Jbeta segments was used. TCRdb mirrors the immuneACCESS table, restricted to in-frame sequences. Some clones are absent from its copies; in checked studies, under half trace to an unresolved V gene, and the reason for the others is unknown. This sample gives some 98,000 clones in total; 55% to 75% of them show up just once. The ten largest clones capture under 3% of the sample. The sample was PBMCs. These receptors were collected from a man in his forties or fifties in good health and CMV-seronegative.

This chain joins TRBV19 and TRBJ2-2, with D perhaps TRBD2 (6 bases). This CDR3 is built from 13 residues. Trimming removed 5 bases at V and 4 bases at J, with 8 bases between. Germline V gives CDR1 LNHDA, CDR2 SQIVND (reference sequence). The CDR3 protein is CASSQGGTGELFF. The CDR3 DNA sequence: TGTGCCAGTAGTCAGGGAGGCACCGGGGAGCTGTTTTTT.

This clone was seen a handful of times. The genes are TRBV6-1 and TRBJ1-2; 9 nucleotides line up with TRBD1. Germline assignment: CDR1 MNHNS and CDR2 SASEGT. This CDR3 is built from 13 residues. V gave up 6 bases and J gave up 5 bases; unmatched junction bases: 4. Written as DNA, the CDR3 is TGTGCCAGCAGGGACAGGGGCGGGTATGGCTACACCTTC. It yields the protein CASRDRGGYGYTF.

The chain has TRBV9 and TRBJ1-1; 11 bases agree with TRBD1. Germline V CDR1 and CDR2: SGDLS, YYNGEE. V lost 5 bases to trimming and J lost 2 bases; unmatched junction nucleotides: 5. The CDR3 has 15 amino acids. The CDR3: CASREGTGGNTEAFF. CDR3 nucleotide sequence: TGTGCCAGCAGGGAGGGGACAGGGGGTAACACTGAAGCTTTCTTT. The full variable domain, with the rest looked up from reference TRBV9 and TRBJ1-1, is DSGVTQTPKHLITATGQRVTLRCSPRSGDLSVYWYQQSLDQGLQFLIQYYNGEERAKGNILERFSAQQFPDLHSELNLSSLELGDSALYFCASREGTGGNTEAFFGQGTRLTVV.

The chain recombines TRBV5-1 with TRBJ2-7; no clear D. CDR1 is SGHRS and CDR2 is YFSETQ in the germline V gene. The CDR3 has 11 residues. V lost 4 bases, J lost 3 bases, and 5 bases lay in between. The CDR3 loop reads CASSTHYEQYF. The CDR3 region has the DNA TGCGCCAGCAGCACACACTACGAGCAGTACTTC.

This clone has a handful of counts. V and J are TRBV11-2 and TRBJ1-3; D is ambiguous. CDR3 length: 16 amino acids. Trimming took 5 bases from V and 1 from J, leaving 15 bases between them. Germline CDR1 is SGHAT and CDR2 is FQNNGV. CDR3 in DNA: TGTGCCAGCAGCCGACTCCGAGGTGTTTCTGGAAACACCATATATTTT. Amino acids: CASSRLRGVSGNTIYF. The variable domain in full, with the rest retrieved from reference TRBV11-2 and TRBJ1-3, is EAGVAQSPRYKIIEKRQSVAFWCNPISGHATLYWYQQILGQGPKLLIQFQNNGVVDDSQLPKDRFSAERLKGVDSTLKIQPAKLEDSAVYLCASSRLRGVSGNTIYFGEGSWLTVV.

The V call is TRBV15, the J call TRBJ1-2, with 7 bases fitting TRBD1. With V trimmed by 0 bases and J by 2 bases, 0 bases remained unmatched. CDR1 and CDR2 (germline): LNHNV, YYDKDF (reference sequence). The CDR3 loop spans 14 amino acids. CDR3 nucleotides: TGTGCCACCAGCAGAGAACAGGGGAACTATGGCTACACCTTC. Translation gives CATSREQGNYGYTF.

The rearrangement uses TRBV25-1 and TRBJ1-2, with 7 bases that match TRBD1. J was trimmed by 1 base and V by 8 bases; bases with no gene match: 10. The CDR3 length is 15 residues. Germline assignment: CDR1 MGHDK and CDR2 SYGVNS. The CDR3 nucleotides are TGTGCCAGCGCGGGACAGCCCAACCTTAACTATGGCTACACCTTC. Encoded protein: CASAGQPNLNYGYTF.

The rearrangement uses TRBV28 and TRBJ1-2; TRBD1 matches at 9 bases. Germline lookup yields CDR1 MDHEN and CDR2 SYDVKM. Trimming took 6 bases from V and 2 from J; bases not matched to a gene: 7. CDR3 size: 15 residues. This chain's CDR3 is CASRGWTGVNYGYTF. CDR3 DNA: TGTGCCAGCAGGGGTTGGACAGGGGTAAACTATGGCTACACCTTC.